The 9 T cell receptor beta chains below all came from one sample that was sequenced in a study of cytomegalovirus exposure and HLA in healthy donors. 13 Jbeta primers and 60 Vbeta primers were used for the PCR. Produced via immunoSEQ multiplex PCR; TCRdb's table is partial and in-frame only. The sample contains some 210,000 clones, about 72% of which appear only once. Sequenced: PBMCs. The receptors stem from a male donor in good health and CMV-seronegative.

The chain carries TRBV6-5 and TRBJ2-1, with 9 nucleotides matching TRBD1. The CDR3 runs to 15 residues. Trimming took 6 bases from V and 1 from J; bases not matched to a gene: 4. Germline V gene lookup returns CDR1 MNHEY and CDR2 SVGAGI. This CDR3 is CASRPDRGSYNEQFF. The CDR3 DNA reads TGTGCCAGCAGACCCGACAGGGGGTCCTACAATGAGCAGTTCTTC.

This clone was recorded a few times. This sequence joins TRBV27 and TRBJ1-5; D call uncertain. This CDR3 is built from 14 residues. The V and J ends lost 2 bases and 4 bases respectively, with 9 bases between them. Germline assignment: CDR1 MNHEY and CDR2 SMNVEV (reference sequence). CDR3 DNA: TGTGCCAGCAGTTTAAATCGGGAGAATCAGCCCCAGCATTTT. Its protein is CASSLNRENQPQHF.

The chain combines TRBV9 with TRBJ1-2; TRBD1 might be the D (5 bases). Germline V gene lookup returns CDR1 SGDLS and CDR2 YYNGEE. V lost 3 bases and J 6 bases, leaving 15 bases between the germline ends. The CDR3 loop spans 14 amino acids. The CDR3 DNA sequence: TGTGCCAGCAGCGCCCCGGGGGGAAGGAATGGCTACACCTTC. It translates to CASSAPGGRNGYTF.

The J gene is TRBJ2-5, the V gene TRBV18; the D gene is possibly TRBD1 (7 bases). Trimming removed 3 bases at V and 4 bases at J, with 12 bases between. This CDR3 has 14 amino acids. Germline CDR1 reads KGHSH; CDR2 reads LQKENI. In DNA form, the CDR3 reads TGTGCCAGCTCACCCAGGGGGGTCAGAGAGACCCAGTACTTC. This gives the protein CASSPRGVRETQYF.

The chain employs TRBV5-1 and TRBJ1-4, with a tentative D call TRBD1 (6 bases). The CDR3 runs to 17 residues. Trimming left V 4 bases short and J 3 bases short, with 19 bases between. Germline V lookup: CDR1 SGHRS, CDR2 YFSETQ. The CDR3 DNA reads TGCGCCAGCAGCCTCCGAGGGGGGGAGTATGCTAATGAAAAACTGTTTTTT. This translates into CASSLRGGEYANEKLFF.

The chain couples TRBV14 to TRBJ1-1, with D uncertain. CDR3 length: 13 amino acids. V dropped 3 bases and J dropped 6 bases, with 11 bases sitting between them. Germline V gives CDR1 SGHDN, CDR2 FVKESK. CDR3 sequence (DNA): TGTGCCAGCAGCCATCTATCCATCGCTGAAGCTTTCTTT. Its translation is CASSHLSIAEAFF.

V and J are TRBV29-1 and TRBJ2-4; 10 bases map to TRBD1. V lost 6 bases and J lost 8; bases outside the gene matches: 10. Germline CDR1 and CDR2: SQVTM and ANQGSEA. The CDR3 extends over 14 amino acids. This CDR3 reads CSVMSRDRGYIQYF. The CDR3 DNA reads as TGCAGCGTCATGAGCCGGGACAGGGGTTACATTCAGTACTTC.

This chain joins TRBV6-5 and TRBJ1-5; 8 bases map to TRBD1. The germline gives CDR1 MNHEY, CDR2 SVGAGI. J gave up 3 bases and V 7 bases, and 2 bases lay outside the gene matches. This CDR3 contains 13 residues. CDR3 DNA sequence: TGTGCCAGCAAGGACAGGGACAATCAGCCCCAGCATTTT. Translating it yields CASKDRDNQPQHF.

This chain links TRBV7-9 with TRBJ1-3, with D perhaps matching TRBD1 (5 bases). Germline V gene lookup returns CDR1 SEHNR and CDR2 FQNEAQ (reference sequence). The CDR3 sequence is 16 residues long. V shed 4 bases and J shed 0 bases, with 13 bases lying between them. CDR3 region: CASSSAGILSGNTIYF. The DNA for the CDR3 is TGTGCCAGCAGCTCGGCAGGGATACTCTCTGGAAACACCATATATTTT.